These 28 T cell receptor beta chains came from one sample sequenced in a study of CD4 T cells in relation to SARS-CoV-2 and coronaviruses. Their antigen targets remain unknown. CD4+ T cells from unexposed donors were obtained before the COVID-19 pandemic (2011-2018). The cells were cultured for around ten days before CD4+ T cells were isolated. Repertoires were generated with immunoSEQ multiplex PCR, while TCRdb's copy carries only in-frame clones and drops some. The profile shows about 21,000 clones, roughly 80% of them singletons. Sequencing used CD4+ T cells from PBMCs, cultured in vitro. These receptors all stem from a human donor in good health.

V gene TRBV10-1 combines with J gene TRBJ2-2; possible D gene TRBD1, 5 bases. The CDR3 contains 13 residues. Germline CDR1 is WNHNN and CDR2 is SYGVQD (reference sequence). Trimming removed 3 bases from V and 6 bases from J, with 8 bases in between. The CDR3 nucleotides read TGCGCCAGCAGTGACAGGGAACCCGGGGAGCTGTTTTTT. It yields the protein CASSDREPGELFF.

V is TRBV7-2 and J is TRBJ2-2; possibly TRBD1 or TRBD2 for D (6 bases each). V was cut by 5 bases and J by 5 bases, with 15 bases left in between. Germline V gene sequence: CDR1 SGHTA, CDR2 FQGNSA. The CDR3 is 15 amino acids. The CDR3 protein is CASSQMGAGTGELFF. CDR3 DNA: TGTGCCAGCAGCCAGATGGGGGCGGGAACCGGGGAGCTGTTTTTT.

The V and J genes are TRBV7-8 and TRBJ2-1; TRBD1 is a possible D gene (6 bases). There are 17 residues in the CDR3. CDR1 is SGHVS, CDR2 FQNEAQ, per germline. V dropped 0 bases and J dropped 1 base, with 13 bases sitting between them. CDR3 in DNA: TGTGCCAGCAGCTTAGCGGGGGCATCTAGGTCCTACAATGAGCAGTTCTTC. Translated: CASSLAGASRSYNEQFF.

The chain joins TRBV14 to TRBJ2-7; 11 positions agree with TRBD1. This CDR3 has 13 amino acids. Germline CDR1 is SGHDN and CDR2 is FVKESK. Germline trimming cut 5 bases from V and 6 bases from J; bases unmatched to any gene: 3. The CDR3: CASSIGTGGEQYF. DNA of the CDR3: TGTGCCAGCAGCATTGGGACAGGGGGCGAGCAGTACTTC.

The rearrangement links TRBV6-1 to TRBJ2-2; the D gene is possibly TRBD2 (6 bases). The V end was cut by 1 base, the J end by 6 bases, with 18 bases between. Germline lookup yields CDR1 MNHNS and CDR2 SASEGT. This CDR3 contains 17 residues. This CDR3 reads CASSEDRTWRGPGELFF. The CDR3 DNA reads TGTGCCAGCAGTGAAGACCGGACTTGGAGGGGTCCCGGGGAGCTGTTTTTT.

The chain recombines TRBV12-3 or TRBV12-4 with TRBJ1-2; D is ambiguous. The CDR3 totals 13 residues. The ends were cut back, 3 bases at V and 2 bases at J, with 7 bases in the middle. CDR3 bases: TGTGCCAGCAGTTTGGACCAAAACTATGGCTACACCTTC. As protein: CASSLDQNYGYTF.

CDR3 DNA sequence: TGTGCCACCAGTGAAGGGACAGGGTTATATCCATCCCAGCATTTT. Its protein product is CATSEGTGLYPSQHF. The rearrangement uses TRBV24-1 and TRBJ1-5; TRBD1 agrees at 9 bases. With V trimmed by 4 bases and J by 11 bases, 11 bases remained unmatched. The CDR3 totals 15 residues. Germline assignment: CDR1 KGHDR and CDR2 SFDVKD.

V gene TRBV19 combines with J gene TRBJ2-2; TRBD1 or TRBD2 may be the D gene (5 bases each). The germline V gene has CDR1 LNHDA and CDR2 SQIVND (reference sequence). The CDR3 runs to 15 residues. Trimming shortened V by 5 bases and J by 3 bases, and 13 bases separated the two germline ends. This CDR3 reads CASSLGPSDTGELFF. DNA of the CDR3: TGTGCCAGTAGTTTGGGACCTTCGGACACCGGGGAGCTGTTTTTT. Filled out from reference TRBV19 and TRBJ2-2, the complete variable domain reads DGGITQSPKYLFRKEGQNVTLSCEQNLNHDAMYWYRQDPGQGLRLIYYSQIVNDFQKGDIAEGYSVSREKKESFPLTVTSAQKNPTAFYLCASSLGPSDTGELFFGEGSRLTVL.

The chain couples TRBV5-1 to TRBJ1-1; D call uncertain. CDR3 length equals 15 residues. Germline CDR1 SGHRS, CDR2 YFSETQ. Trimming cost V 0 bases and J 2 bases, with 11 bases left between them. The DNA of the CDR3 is TGCGCCAGCAGCTTGGGGAGGACGGGAAACACTGAAGCTTTCTTT. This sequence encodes CASSLGRTGNTEAFF.

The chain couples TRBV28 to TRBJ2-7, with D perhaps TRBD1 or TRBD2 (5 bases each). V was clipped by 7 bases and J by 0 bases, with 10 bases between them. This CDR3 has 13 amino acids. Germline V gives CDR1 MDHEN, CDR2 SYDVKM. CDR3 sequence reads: CASNTGTSYEQYF. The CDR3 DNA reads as TGTGCCAGCAATACCGGGACCTCCTACGAGCAGTACTTC.

The CDR3 DNA is TGCAGCTCCGCAACAACTAACTATGGCTACACCTTC. It is translated as CSSATTNYGYTF. The genes are TRBV29-1 and TRBJ1-2; D remains unclear. Trimming removed 8 bases from V and 0 bases from J, with 10 bases in between. CDR3 length equals 12 residues. The V gene's germline CDR1 is SQVTM and CDR2 ANQGSEA.

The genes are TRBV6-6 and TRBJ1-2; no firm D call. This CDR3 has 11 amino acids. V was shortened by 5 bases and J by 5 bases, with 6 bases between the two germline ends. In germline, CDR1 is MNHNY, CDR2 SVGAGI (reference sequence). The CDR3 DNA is TGTGCCAGCAGTCGCTCATATGGCTACACCTTC. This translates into CASSRSYGYTF.

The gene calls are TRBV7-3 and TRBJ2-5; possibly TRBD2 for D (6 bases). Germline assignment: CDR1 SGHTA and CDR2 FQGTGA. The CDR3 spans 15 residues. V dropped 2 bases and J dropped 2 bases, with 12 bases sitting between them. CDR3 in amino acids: CASSLLAGPQETQYF. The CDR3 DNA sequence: TGTGCCAGCAGCTTACTCGCGGGACCGCAAGAGACCCAGTACTTC.

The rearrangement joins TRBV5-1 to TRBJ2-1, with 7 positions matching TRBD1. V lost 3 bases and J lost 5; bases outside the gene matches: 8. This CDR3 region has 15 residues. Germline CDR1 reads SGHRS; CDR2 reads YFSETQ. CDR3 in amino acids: CASSWDSRTDNEQFF. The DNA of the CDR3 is TGCGCCAGCAGCTGGGACAGCCGTACGGACAATGAGCAGTTCTTC.

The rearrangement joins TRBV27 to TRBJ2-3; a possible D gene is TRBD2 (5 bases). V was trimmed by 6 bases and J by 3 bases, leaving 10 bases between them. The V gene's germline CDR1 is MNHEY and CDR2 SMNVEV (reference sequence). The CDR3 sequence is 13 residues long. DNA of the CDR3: TGTGCCAGCAGCCGAACGGGAACAGATACGCAGTATTTT. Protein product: CASSRTGTDTQYF.

The CDR3 loop reads CASSQEEETQYF. The DNA of the CDR3 is TGTGCCAGCAGCCAAGAAGAAGAGACCCAGTACTTC. This chain joins TRBV3-1 (or the pseudogene TRBV3-2) and TRBJ2-5; D ambiguous. This CDR3 comprises 12 residues. The germline gives CDR1 LGHDT, CDR2 YNNKEL (reference sequence). V was trimmed by 0 bases and J by 3 bases, leaving 2 bases between them.

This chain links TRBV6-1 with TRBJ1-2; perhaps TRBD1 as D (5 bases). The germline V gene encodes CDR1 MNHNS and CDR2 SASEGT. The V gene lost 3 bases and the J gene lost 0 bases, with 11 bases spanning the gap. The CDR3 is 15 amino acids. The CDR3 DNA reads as TGTGCCAGCAGTGAGGGGGAGGTAGCTAACTATGGCTACACCTTC. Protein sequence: CASSEGEVANYGYTF.

This CDR3 is CASSEYQGIPETQYF. DNA for the CDR3: TGTGCCAGCAGTGAATATCAGGGGATTCCAGAGACCCAGTACTTC. The chain is built from TRBV25-1 and TRBJ2-5; tentatively, D is TRBD1 (6 bases). The CDR3 contains 15 residues. The germline gives CDR1 MGHDK, CDR2 SYGVNS. V was shortened by 0 bases and J by 4 bases, with 12 bases between the two germline ends.

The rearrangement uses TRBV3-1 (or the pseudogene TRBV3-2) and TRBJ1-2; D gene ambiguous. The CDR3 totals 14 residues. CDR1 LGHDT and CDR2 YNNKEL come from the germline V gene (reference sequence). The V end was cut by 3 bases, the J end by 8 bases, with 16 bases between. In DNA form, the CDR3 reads TGTGCCAGCAGCCACCCCCTCCTCGCACGGGGCTACACCTTC. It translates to CASSHPLLARGYTF.

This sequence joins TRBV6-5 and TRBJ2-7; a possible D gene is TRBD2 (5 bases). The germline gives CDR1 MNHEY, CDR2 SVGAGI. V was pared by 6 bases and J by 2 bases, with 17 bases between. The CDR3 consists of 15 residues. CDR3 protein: CASRTPSGRTYEQYF. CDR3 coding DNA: TGTGCCAGCAGAACCCCCTCGGGGAGAACCTACGAGCAGTACTTC.

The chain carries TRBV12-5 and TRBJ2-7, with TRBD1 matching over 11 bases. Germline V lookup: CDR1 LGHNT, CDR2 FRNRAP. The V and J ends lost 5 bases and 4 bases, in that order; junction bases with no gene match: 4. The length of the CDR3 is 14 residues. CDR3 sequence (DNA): TGTGCTAGTGGTCCCGGACAGGGGGCGTACGAGCAGTACTTC. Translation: CASGPGQGAYEQYF.

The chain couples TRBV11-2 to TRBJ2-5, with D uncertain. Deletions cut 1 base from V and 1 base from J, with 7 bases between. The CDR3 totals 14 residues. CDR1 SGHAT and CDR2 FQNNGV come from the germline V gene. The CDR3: CASSLGQLQETQYF. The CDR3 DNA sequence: TGTGCCAGCAGCTTAGGCCAACTCCAAGAGACCCAGTACTTC. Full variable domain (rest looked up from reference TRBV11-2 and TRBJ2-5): EAGVAQSPRYKIIEKRQSVAFWCNPISGHATLYWYQQILGQGPKLLIQFQNNGVVDDSQLPKDRFSAERLKGVDSTLKIQPAKLEDSAVYLCASSLGQLQETQYFGPGTRLLVL.

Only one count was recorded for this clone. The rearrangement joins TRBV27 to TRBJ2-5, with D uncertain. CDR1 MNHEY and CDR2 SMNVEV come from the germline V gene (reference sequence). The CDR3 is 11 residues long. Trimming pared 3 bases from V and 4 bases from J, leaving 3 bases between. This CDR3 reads CASSLGETQYF. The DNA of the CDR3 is TGTGCCAGCAGTTTGGGAGAGACCCAGTACTTC.

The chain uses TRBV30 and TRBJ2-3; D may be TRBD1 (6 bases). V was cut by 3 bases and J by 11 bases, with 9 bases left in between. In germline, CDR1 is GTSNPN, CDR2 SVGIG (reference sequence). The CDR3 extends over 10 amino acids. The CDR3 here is CAWSDRKQYF. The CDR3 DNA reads TGTGCCTGGAGCGACAGGAAGCAGTATTTT.

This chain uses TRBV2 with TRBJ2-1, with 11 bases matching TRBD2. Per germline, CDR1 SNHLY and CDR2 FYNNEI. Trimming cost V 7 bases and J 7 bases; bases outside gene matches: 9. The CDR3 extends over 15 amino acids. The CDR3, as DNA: TGTGCCAGCAACCAACTAGCGGGAGTAAATAATGAGCAGTTCTTC. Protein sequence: CASNQLAGVNNEQFF. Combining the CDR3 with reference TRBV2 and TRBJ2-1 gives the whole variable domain EPEVTQTPSHQVTQMGQEVILRCVPISNHLYFYWYRQILGQKVEFLVSFYNNEISEKSEIFDDQFSVERPDGSNFTLKIRSTKLEDSAMYFCASNQLAGVNNEQFFGPGTRLTVL.

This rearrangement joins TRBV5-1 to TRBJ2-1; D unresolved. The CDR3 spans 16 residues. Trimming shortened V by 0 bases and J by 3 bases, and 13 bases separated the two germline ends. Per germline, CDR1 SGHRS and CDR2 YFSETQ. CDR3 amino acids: CASSLEGANLYNEQFF. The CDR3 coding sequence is TGCGCCAGCAGCTTGGAAGGTGCGAACCTCTACAATGAGCAGTTCTTC.

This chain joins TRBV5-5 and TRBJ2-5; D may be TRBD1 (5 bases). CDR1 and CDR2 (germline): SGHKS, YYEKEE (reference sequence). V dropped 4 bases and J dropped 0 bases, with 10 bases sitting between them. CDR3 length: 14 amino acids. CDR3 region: CASSPWGNQETQYF. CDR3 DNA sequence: TGTGCCAGCAGCCCCTGGGGCAACCAAGAGACCCAGTACTTC. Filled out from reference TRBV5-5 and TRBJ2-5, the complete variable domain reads DAGVTQSPTHLIKTRGQQVTLRCSPISGHKSVSWYQQVLGQGPQFIFQYYEKEERGRGNFPDRFSARQFPNYSSELNVNALLLGDSALYLCASSPWGNQETQYFGPGTRLLVL.

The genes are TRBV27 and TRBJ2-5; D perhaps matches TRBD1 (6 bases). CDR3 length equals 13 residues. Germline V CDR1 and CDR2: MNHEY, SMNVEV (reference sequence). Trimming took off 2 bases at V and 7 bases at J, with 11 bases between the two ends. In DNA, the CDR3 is TGTGCCAGCAGTTTAAAGTCCAGGGGGACCCAGTACTTC. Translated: CASSLKSRGTQYF.